The present entry profiles one TCR beta chain with its context. This table comes from immunoSEQ multiplex PCR, and its TCRdb copy is limited to in-frame clones, with some not included. The sample lists 220,000 or so clones; 92% were seen once. V shed 3 bases and J shed 8 bases, with 13 bases lying between them. The CDR3 runs to 13 residues. Germline V gene lookup returns CDR1 MGHRA and CDR2 YSYEKL. The record originates from a study of blood T cell repertoires in COVID-19. The chain combines TRBV4-1 with TRBJ1-2, with D unresolved. The specimen was peripheral blood. The sequence was obtained from a man aged 60 to 75 with COVID-19, enrolled during active disease. CDR3 DNA sequence: TGCGCCAGCAGCCACCCAACGGTAATGGGCTACACCTTC. Its protein is CASSHPTVMGYTF.